Sequencing of this T cell receptor beta chain was carried out in a study of shared clonotypes between healthy human individuals. Study-level points and caveats: Non-shared clonotypes had lower generation probabilities than clonotypes shared by all four sorted-subset donors.

With regard to this clone: Antigen: not known.

Donation came from healthy HIV-negative adults that had no recent acute infections or vaccinations. TCRdb's table, derived via immunoSEQ multiplex PCR, lists solely in-frame clones and lacks some. The sample shows a few million clones, around nine tenths of them seen only once. Trimming pared 2 bases from V and 5 bases from J, leaving 10 bases between. This CDR3 contains 12 residues. Looked up from germline, CDR1 is GTSNPN and CDR2 is SVGIG (reference sequence). The sequence derives from a man younger than 35 in good health. The rearrangement joins TRBV30 to TRBJ2-7; D not resolved. The sample was naive CD4+ T cells sorted from blood. Described subset: CD45RA+ positively selected. DNA for the CDR3: TGTGCCTGGAGTTTGGTTTCAAACGAGCAGTACTTC. Amino acids: CAWSLVSNEQYF.